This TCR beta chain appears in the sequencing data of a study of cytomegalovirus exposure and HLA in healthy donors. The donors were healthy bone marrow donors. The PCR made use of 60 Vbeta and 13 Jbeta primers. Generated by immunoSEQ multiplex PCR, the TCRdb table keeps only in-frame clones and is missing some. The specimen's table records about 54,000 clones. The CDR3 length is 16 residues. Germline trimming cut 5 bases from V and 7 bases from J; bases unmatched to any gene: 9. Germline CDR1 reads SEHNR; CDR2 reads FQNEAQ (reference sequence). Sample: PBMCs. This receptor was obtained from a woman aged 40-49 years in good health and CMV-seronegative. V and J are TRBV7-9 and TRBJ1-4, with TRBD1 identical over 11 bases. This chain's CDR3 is CASSLLGQGATEKLFF. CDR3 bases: TGTGCCAGCAGCCTACTCGGACAGGGGGCGACTGAAAAACTGTTTTTT.